This T cell receptor beta chain originates from a study of T cell repertoires in ileal Crohn's disease. Some clones are missing from TCRdb's copy, which holds only in-frame ones; the method was immunoSEQ multiplex PCR. The sample contains approximately 27,000 clones, approximately 78% of which appear only once. With regard to this clone: Its antigen is undetermined.

Study results and limitations: Sorted CD8 T cells held more high-frequency clones than CD4.

Germline V gene data show CDR1 as LGHNT and CDR2 as FRNRAP. This CDR3 comprises 14 residues. Deletions cut 1 base from V and 3 bases from J, with 10 bases between. J is TRBJ2-7 and V is TRBV12-5; weak D call: TRBD1 (5 bases). The sample taken for sequencing was ileal tissue. This TCR derives from an adult with Crohn's disease. CDR3 DNA sequence: TGTGCTAGTGGTTTGGGGACACCGTACTACGAGCAGTACTTC. This encodes CASGLGTPYYEQYF.